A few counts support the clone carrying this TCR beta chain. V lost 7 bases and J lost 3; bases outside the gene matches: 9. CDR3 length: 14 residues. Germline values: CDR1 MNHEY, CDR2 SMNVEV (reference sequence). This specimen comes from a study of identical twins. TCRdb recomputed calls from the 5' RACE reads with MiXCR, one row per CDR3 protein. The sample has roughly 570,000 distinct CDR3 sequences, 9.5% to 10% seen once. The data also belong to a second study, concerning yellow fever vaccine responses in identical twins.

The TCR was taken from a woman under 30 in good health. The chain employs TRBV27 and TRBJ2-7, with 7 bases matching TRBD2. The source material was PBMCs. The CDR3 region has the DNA TGTGCCAGCACCCTCTCGCGGGGGTACTACGAGCAGTACTTC. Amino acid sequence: CASTLSRGYYEQYF.